This T cell receptor beta chain emerged from a study of beta chain features in type 1 diabetes. General study points: Moderately but significantly shorter TCRB CDR3s were found in Type 1 diabetes patients in all four CD4+ subsets. HLA influence on TCRB rearrangement stayed unresolved here.

As regards this clone: Its antigen is still unknown.

By way of CD45RO/CCR7/CD25/CD127/CD95/CD27, the CD4+ regulatory, stem cell-like memory, central memory and naive cells were sorted. The germline V and J ends were trimmed by 1 base and 9 bases, with 11 bases remaining between them. The CDR3 has 13 amino acids. Germline CDR1 reads SGHDT; CDR2 reads YYEEEE. Expressed TCRB transcripts were sequenced after all isolated RNA was converted to cDNA. Repertoires were generated with immunoSEQ multiplex PCR, while TCRdb's copy carries only in-frame clones and drops some. The repertoire holds a few hundred thousand clones, with 16% as singletons. The sequence was collected from a man younger than 40 with type 1 diabetes. The specimen sequenced was naive CD4+ T cells from blood. V is TRBV5-6 and J is TRBJ2-1, with D unclear. This CDR3 reads CASSLRFTGEQFF. In DNA, the CDR3 is TGTGCCAGCAGCTTGAGATTCACGGGTGAGCAGTTCTTC.